The 32 T cell receptor beta chains reported below all come from one sample, sequenced in a study of molecular identifiers for immune sequencing clone quantification. TCRdb reanalysed the PCR reads using MiXCR and keeps one entry per CDR3 protein. The sample lists a few hundred thousand distinct CDR3 sequences, roughly 24% occurring once. Source material: naive CD8+ T cells from blood, with Jurkat cell RNA spiked in. The subset was: FACS-sorted CD8+CD4-CCR7+CD45RA+ naive T cells. These receptors were taken from a human donor in good health. Some libraries in this study had Jurkat cell RNA spiked in.

V and J are TRBV19 and TRBJ1-5; D might be TRBD1 (6 bases). This CDR3 is 15 amino acids long. Trimming removed 0 bases from V and 6 bases from J, with 12 bases in between. Germline V CDR1 and CDR2: LNHDA, SQIVND (reference sequence). DNA of the CDR3: TGTGCCAGTAGTATAGACCTCGGGGGCTCTCAGCCCCAGCATTTT. Amino acids: CASSIDLGGSQPQHF.

The rearrangement uses TRBV2 and TRBJ2-3; tentative D call: TRBD2 (6 bases). Germline V gives CDR1 SNHLY, CDR2 FYNNEI. The V end lost 7 bases, the J end lost 9 bases, and 14 bases lay between the germline ends. The CDR3 covers 12 residues. The DNA for the CDR3 is TGTGCCAGCAATGACGGGAGCCAGACGCAGTATTTT. Translation: CASNDGSQTQYF. Together with reference TRBV2 and TRBJ2-3, the CDR3 gives the full variable domain: EPEVTQTPSHQVTQMGQEVILRCVPISNHLYFYWYRQILGQKVEFLVSFYNNEISEKSEIFDDQFSVERPDGSNFTLKIRSTKLEDSAMYFCASNDGSQTQYFGPGTRLTVL.

The chain uses TRBV27 and TRBJ2-5; 13 bases align to TRBD2. V lost 4 bases and J lost 1; bases outside the gene matches: 12. The CDR3 sequence is 19 residues long. Per the germline V gene, CDR1 is MNHEY and CDR2 is SMNVEV (reference sequence). The CDR3 region is CASSYSWTSGSIIQETQYF. The CDR3 nucleotides read TGTGCCAGCAGTTACTCTTGGACTAGCGGGAGTATTATCCAAGAGACCCAGTACTTC.

This clonotype was seen many times. This sequence joins TRBV27 and TRBJ2-3; 7 bases are shared with TRBD2. The CDR3 is 15 amino acids. CDR1 MNHEY and CDR2 SMNVEV come from the germline V gene (reference sequence). The V and J ends lost 7 bases and 2 bases, in that order; junction bases with no gene match: 9. DNA of the CDR3: TGTGCCAGCACCTGGCGGGGGTCCCCCACAGATACGCAGTATTTT. It is translated as CASTWRGSPTDTQYF.

This clonotype was counted ten times or more. The chain carries TRBV28 and TRBJ1-5; possible D gene TRBD1, 6 bases. Germline loops: CDR1 MDHEN, CDR2 SYDVKM. V shed 5 bases and J shed 5 bases, with 19 bases lying between them. This CDR3 has 16 amino acids. The CDR3 reads CASSTPPDRLDQPQHF. The DNA for the CDR3 is TGTGCCAGCAGTACGCCGCCCGACAGGTTAGATCAGCCCCAGCATTTT.

This clonotype was recorded a few times. One end of the junction is discordant with germline, which a read error may explain. This chain joins TRBV7-9 and TRBJ2-3; the D gene is possibly TRBD1 (6 bases). Germline assignment: CDR1 SEHNR and CDR2 FQNEAQ (reference sequence). This CDR3 is built from 14 residues. CDR3 loop: CASSTTGTTDMQYF. CDR3 sequence (DNA): TGTGCCAGCAGCACGACAGGAACCACAGATATGCAGTATTTT.

A word on this clonotype: Given a much more abundant clone one base away, this may be a read error. The CDR3 does not end in the conserved phenylalanine or tryptophan, so this is likely a read error. The chain employs TRBV24-1 and TRBJ1-1, with a weak D call TRBD1 (5 bases). V was pared by 3 bases and J by 8 bases, with 12 bases between. The CDR3 is made up of 13 amino acids. Germline loops: CDR1 KGHDR, CDR2 SFDVKD. In nucleotides, the CDR3 is TGTGCCACCAGTGATCGGGACGGCGCCGAAGCTTTCCTT. The encoded protein is CATSDRDGAEAFL.

This clonotype was observed many times. This chain connects TRBV7-9 to TRBJ2-4; D might be TRBD1 or TRBD2, each matching 5 bases. The CDR3 spans 15 residues. V was cut by 4 bases and J by 3 bases, with 13 bases left in between. Per the germline V gene, CDR1 is SEHNR and CDR2 is FQNEAQ (reference sequence). CDR3 DNA: TGTGCCAGCAGCTCCGGGACCATAGGCAAAAACATTCAGTACTTC. It codes for CASSSGTIGKNIQYF.

This clonotype was counted many times. V gene TRBV28 combines with J gene TRBJ2-3; maybe TRBD1 (5 bases). This CDR3 comprises 12 residues. The V gene lost 7 bases and the J gene lost 6 bases, with 11 bases spanning the gap. From germline, CDR1 is MDHEN and CDR2 SYDVKM. The CDR3 reads CASISDTDTQYF. CDR3 nucleotides: TGTGCCAGCATCTCGGACACTGATACGCAGTATTTT.

This clonotype has at least ten counts. The chain uses TRBV7-6 and TRBJ1-5, with D unclear. Germline V gives CDR1 SGHVS, CDR2 FNYEAQ. CDR3 length: 18 residues. Deletions cut 4 bases from V and 2 bases from J, with 21 bases between. The CDR3 protein is CASSSTMGSRIGNQPQHF. The CDR3, as DNA: TGTGCCAGCAGCTCAACGATGGGCTCGCGGATAGGCAATCAGCCCCAGCATTTT. The full variable domain, with the rest looked up from reference TRBV7-6 and TRBJ1-5, is GAGVSQSPRYKVTKRGQDVALRCDPISGHVSLYWYRQALGQGPEFLTYFNYEAQQDKSGLPNDRFSAERPEGSISTLTIQRTEQRDSAMYRCASSSTMGSRIGNQPQHFGDGTRLSIL.

V usage is TRBV27 and J usage is TRBJ2-3; D uncertain. Germline V gives CDR1 MNHEY, CDR2 SMNVEV (reference sequence). V was trimmed by 2 bases and J by 2 bases, leaving 14 bases between them. This CDR3 region has 16 residues. CDR3 DNA sequence: TGTGCCAGCAGTTTAGTTGCTCGTCAGGACACAGATACGCAGTATTTT. It codes for CASSLVARQDTDTQYF.

This clonotype was counted a single time. The junction does not match germline at one end; this may be a read error. This rearrangement joins TRBV5-1 to TRBJ2-7; 9 bases fit TRBD2. CDR3 length equals 15 residues. The germline V gene has CDR1 SGHRS and CDR2 YFSETQ. For the CDR3, the DNA is TGCGCGAGCAGCTACGGACTAGCGAAGGCCTACGAGCAGTACTTC. This translates into CASSYGLAKAYEQYF.

This sequence joins TRBV12-3 or TRBV12-4 and TRBJ2-2; weak D call: TRBD1 (5 bases). The germline V and J ends were trimmed by 10 bases and 9 bases, with 21 bases remaining between them. This CDR3 region has 14 residues. As DNA, the CDR3 is TGTGCCACCAAGGGGATAAGTGGTACCAGGGAGCTGTTTTTT. Its translation is CATKGISGTRELFF.

The V call is TRBV3-1, the J call TRBJ1-2; a weak D match, TRBD1 (6 bases). This CDR3 comprises 16 residues. Trimming shortened V by 5 bases and J by 2 bases, and 18 bases separated the two germline ends. The germline CDR1 and CDR2 sequences are LGHDT and YNNKEL (reference sequence). The CDR3 DNA reads as TGTGCCAGCAGCACCCCAAGGCAGGGGCACAACTATGGCTACACCTTC. Encoded protein: CASSTPRQGHNYGYTF.

This clonotype was detected a few times. V is TRBV12-3 or TRBV12-4 and J is TRBJ2-3; D may be TRBD2 (6 bases). The CDR3 runs to 16 residues. Trimming took off 5 bases at V and 6 bases at J, with 21 bases between the two ends. The CDR3 nucleotides read TGTGCCAGCAGTATGTTGGGCAACGCTGGGAGGGATACGCAGTATTTT. This translates into CASSMLGNAGRDTQYF.

The chain uses TRBV7-9 and TRBJ2-7, with D unclear. The CDR3 covers 13 residues. Germline loops: CDR1 SEHNR, CDR2 FQNEAQ (reference sequence). The V and J ends lost 0 bases and 2 bases respectively, with 5 bases between them. The CDR3: CASSLAFAYEQYF. CDR3 DNA sequence: TGTGCCAGCAGCTTAGCGTTCGCCTACGAGCAGTACTTC.

The chain is built from TRBV6-2 or TRBV6-3 and TRBJ1-1, with no clear D. Trimming took 2 bases from V and 3 from J, leaving 7 bases between them. Germline assignment: CDR1 MNHEY and CDR2 SVGEGT. The CDR3 consists of 13 residues. CDR3 residues: CASSYGEDTEAFF. The CDR3 DNA follows: TGTGCCAGCAGTTACGGGGAGGACACTGAAGCTTTCTTT.

The rearrangement uses TRBV19 and TRBJ2-3; D unclear. The CDR3 loop spans 14 amino acids. The germline CDR1 and CDR2 sequences are LNHDA and SQIVND (reference sequence). V lost 1 base and J 4 bases, leaving 9 bases between the germline ends. In DNA form, the CDR3 reads TGTGCCAGTAGTATAGTGGGCAGCCCAGATACGCAGTATTTT. This sequence encodes CASSIVGSPDTQYF.

The V call is TRBV6-4, the J call TRBJ2-1; no clear D. This CDR3 spans 15 amino acids. From germline, CDR1 is MRHNA and CDR2 SNTAGT. Trimming took 2 bases from V and 6 from J, leaving 14 bases between them. The DNA for the CDR3 is TGTGCCAGCAGTGACACCCCGAAGGTCCCCAATGAGCAGTTCTTC. It translates to CASSDTPKVPNEQFF.

In this sample, this clonotype turned up once. This may arise from a read error, as a much more abundant clone is one base away. The genes are TRBV29-1 and TRBJ2-1; a weak D match, TRBD2 (5 bases). V was cut by 3 bases and J by 8 bases, with 17 bases left in between. Germline CDR1 and CDR2: SQVTM and ANQGSEA. The CDR3 is made up of 14 amino acids. CDR3 loop: CSVDSTRRADEQFF. DNA for the CDR3: TGCAGCGTTGATAGTACCAGGAGAGCGGATGAGCAGTTCTTC.

Regarding this clonotype: A read error may produce the germline difference seen at one junction end. V and J are TRBV2 and TRBJ1-5; D remains unclear. This CDR3 contains 17 residues. The germline CDR1 and CDR2 sequences are SNHLY and FYNNEI. This CDR3 is CASGELVFTRSDQPRHF. The DNA of the CDR3 is TGTGCCAGCGGTGAGTTGGTCTTCACACGCTCGGATCAGCCCCGGCATTTT.

The chain has TRBV12-3 or TRBV12-4 and TRBJ2-5; TRBD2 might be the D (6 bases). The CDR3 has 14 residues. V lost 9 bases to trimming and J lost 2 bases, with 16 bases between them. CDR3: CASHPGVRQETQYF. In DNA form, the CDR3 reads TGTGCCAGTCACCCGGGGGTTCGACAAGAGACCCAGTACTTC.

This clonotype was seen repeatedly, ten times or more. The V gene is TRBV7-2, the J gene TRBJ1-1; unclear D gene. CDR3 length: 13 residues. Germline V CDR1 and CDR2: SGHTA, FQGNSA. V was pared by 5 bases and J by 1 base, with 8 bases between. The CDR3 region is CASSPLGNTEAFF. CDR3 nucleotide sequence: TGTGCCAGCAGCCCACTGGGGAACACTGAAGCTTTCTTT.

This clonotype was counted at least ten times. The rearrangement links TRBV2 to TRBJ2-3; possibly TRBD1 for D (7 bases). This CDR3 has 16 amino acids. Germline V CDR1 and CDR2: SNHLY, FYNNEI. V dropped 0 bases and J dropped 6 bases, with 16 bases sitting between them. The CDR3 loop is CASSEAQGGLGDTQYF. CDR3 in DNA: TGTGCCAGCAGTGAAGCTCAGGGGGGCCTTGGGGATACGCAGTATTTT. Full variable domain (remainder filled in from reference TRBV2 and TRBJ2-3): EPEVTQTPSHQVTQMGQEVILRCVPISNHLYFYWYRQILGQKVEFLVSFYNNEISEKSEIFDDQFSVERPDGSNFTLKIRSTKLEDSAMYFCASSEAQGGLGDTQYFGPGTRLTVL.

This clonotype was counted only a few times. The chain employs TRBV27 and TRBJ2-7, with TRBD1 matching 7 bases. V lost 6 bases and J lost 0; bases outside the gene matches: 8. This CDR3 has 15 amino acids. Germline CDR1 reads MNHEY; CDR2 reads SMNVEV (reference sequence). The CDR3 loop is CASSQTGAVSYEQYF. CDR3 nucleotides: TGTGCCAGCAGCCAAACAGGGGCGGTCTCCTACGAGCAGTACTTC.

The V and J genes are TRBV4-1 and TRBJ1-5; 7 nucleotides match TRBD1. The germline V gene has CDR1 MGHRA and CDR2 YSYEKL. The CDR3 spans 15 residues. J was trimmed by 4 bases and V by 3 bases; bases with no gene match: 6. The CDR3 DNA follows: TGCGCCAGCAGCCAGGGACAGAGCCCGAATCAGCCCCAGCATTTT. Translated, it gives CASSQGQSPNQPQHF.

This clonotype was seen repeatedly, ten times or more. The chain links TRBV7-9 to TRBJ2-3; the match to TRBD1 covers 7 bases. This CDR3 has 16 amino acids. Germline CDR1 is SEHNR and CDR2 is FQNEAQ (reference sequence). V was clipped by 4 bases and J by 0 bases; unmatched bases: 7. CDR3 loop: CASSSTTTGSTDTQYF. CDR3 in DNA: TGTGCCAGCAGCTCCACCACGACAGGGAGCACAGATACGCAGTATTTT.

This clonotype was counted between two and nine times. This chain links TRBV19 with TRBJ2-1; D remains ambiguous. Germline V gene lookup returns CDR1 LNHDA and CDR2 SQIVND (reference sequence). V was pared by 3 bases and J by 4 bases, with 4 bases between. CDR3 length equals 12 residues. This CDR3 is CASSIQYNEQFF. The CDR3 coding sequence is TGTGCCAGTAGTATTCAGTACAATGAGCAGTTCTTC.

Notes on this clonotype: Just one base apart from a much larger clone, this may be a read error. The chain uses TRBV7-6 and TRBJ1-6; possibly TRBD1 for D (6 bases). The length of the CDR3 is 14 residues. The germline V gene encodes CDR1 SGHVS and CDR2 FNYEAQ. The chain's CDR3 is CACSLYGQNSPLHF. In DNA, the CDR3 is TGTGCCTGCAGCTTGTATGGACAGAATTCACCCCTCCACTTT.

The table lists this clonotype with many counts. The chain uses TRBV30 and TRBJ2-7; D tentatively fits TRBD1 or TRBD2 (5 bases each). This CDR3 has 14 residues. The germline V and J ends were trimmed by 5 bases and 5 bases, with 19 bases remaining between them. Germline V CDR1 and CDR2: GTSNPN, SVGIG (reference sequence). The CDR3 spells CAWDLGVSVDEQYF. The CDR3 DNA reads as TGTGCCTGGGACCTGGGGGTATCGGTGGACGAGCAGTACTTC.

As concerns this clonotype: The junction departs from germline at one end; a sequencing error may be responsible. The chain has TRBV4-1 and TRBJ1-1; the D is unclear. The CDR3 is 13 residues long. Germline loops: CDR1 MGHRA, CDR2 YSYEKL. The CDR3 spells CASSPAIGTEASF. The DNA of the CDR3 is TGCGCCAGCAGCCCAGCGATAGGAACTGAAGCTTCCTTT.

Concerning this clonotype itself: A much more abundant neighbour one base away suggests this may be a read error. The chain employs TRBV9 and TRBJ2-7; 14 nucleotides line up with TRBD2. V shed 4 bases, J shed 6 bases, and the junction held 3 bases outside the gene matches. The CDR3 totals 14 residues. In germline, CDR1 is SGDLS, CDR2 YYNGEE. The CDR3 is CASSRTSGRREQYF. The CDR3 bases are TGTGCCAGCAGCAGGACTAGCGGGAGGCGCGAGCAGTACTTC.